The 13 T cell receptor beta chains below were found in one sample sequenced in a study of regulatory T cells in long-lasting Graves disease. Investigators prepared the TCR beta libraries by applying iRepertoire HTBI primers and Arm-PCR of CDR3 regions. TCRdb passed the multiplex PCR reads through MiXCR, listing each CDR3 protein once. The profile covers 390,000 or so distinct CDR3 sequences, with 23% appearing a single time and 25% to 35% taken by the ten largest. Stated time point: persistent/refractory GD, antithyroid drugs over 5 years with positive TRAb. There was RNA extracted from PBMCs, and the TCR library was made from it. Sequencing used peripheral blood mononuclear cells (PBMCs), obtained when the disease was refractory, from a patient treated with antithyroid drugs. The receptors were sampled from a woman aged 40 to 55 with Graves disease.

The sample holds a few counts of this clonotype. This sequence joins TRBV30 and TRBJ2-3; D gene ambiguous. Trimming took 8 bases from V and 1 from J, leaving 7 bases between them. This CDR3 is 11 amino acids long. The V gene's germline CDR1 is GTSNPN and CDR2 SVGIG (reference sequence). CDR3 sequence: CAIGGTDTQYF. As DNA, the CDR3 is TGTGCCATCGGAGGCACAGATACGCAGTATTTT. Together with reference TRBV30 and TRBJ2-3, the CDR3 gives the full variable domain: SQTIHQWPATLVQPVGSPLSLECTVEGTSNPNLYWYRQAAGRGLQLLFYSVGIGQISSEVPQNLSASRPQDRQFILSSKKLLLSDSGFYLCAIGGTDTQYFGPGTRLTVL.

This clonotype has more than one count but fewer than ten. The chain links TRBV28 to TRBJ1-1, with D unresolved. The ends were cut back, 7 bases at V and 3 bases at J, with 6 bases in the middle. The CDR3 runs to 11 residues. Per the germline V gene, CDR1 is MDHEN and CDR2 is SYDVKM. The CDR3 bases are TGTGCCAGCAAGGGCTACACTGAAGCTTTCTTT. It is translated as CASKGYTEAFF.

CDR3 in DNA: TGTGCCTGGACCCCCCTCGGCGGATCGAACATTCAGTACTTC. Encoded protein: CAWTPLGGSNIQYF. This chain joins TRBV30 and TRBJ2-4; no clear D gene. Germline V lookup: CDR1 GTSNPN, CDR2 SVGIG (reference sequence). The V gene lost 4 bases and the J gene lost 7 bases, with 17 bases spanning the gap. This CDR3 spans 14 amino acids.

This clonotype was seen ten or more times. V and J are TRBV2 and TRBJ2-7; TRBD1 is a possible D gene (6 bases). The CDR3 totals 14 residues. Germline assignment: CDR1 SNHLY and CDR2 FYNNEI. V gave up 5 bases and J gave up 9 bases, with 20 bases separating them. CDR3 DNA: TGTGCCAGCAGTCCCCTACTGGGACAAGGATCGCAGTACTTC. Its protein is CASSPLLGQGSQYF.

The rearrangement uses TRBV27 and TRBJ2-2; TRBD2 matches at 10 bases. The CDR3 length is 16 residues. V lost 5 bases and J lost 2; bases outside the gene matches: 5. Per germline, CDR1 MNHEY and CDR2 SMNVEV (reference sequence). CDR3 sequence reads: CASSILAGVNTGELFF. CDR3 DNA: TGTGCCAGCAGTATCCTAGCGGGAGTTAACACCGGGGAGCTGTTTTTT.

This clonotype has a count of ten or more. This chain joins TRBV11-2 and TRBJ2-1; possible D gene TRBD2, 6 bases. V lost 4 bases, J lost 5 bases, and 15 bases lay in between. CDR3 size: 15 residues. CDR1 is SGHAT and CDR2 is FQNNGV in the germline V gene. The CDR3 loop reads CASSSLSGSDNEQFF. For the CDR3, the DNA is TGTGCCAGCAGCTCGCTTAGCGGATCGGACAATGAGCAGTTCTTC.

Ten or more counts support this clonotype. The V gene is TRBV24-1, the J gene TRBJ2-7, with D unclear. The length of the CDR3 is 14 residues. With 3 bases removed from V and 2 bases from J, the gap between germline ends came to 10 bases. Germline assignment: CDR1 KGHDR and CDR2 SFDVKD. CDR3 in DNA: TGTGCCACCAGTGATGAGACCCTCCCCTACGAGCAGTACTTC. It specifies CATSDETLPYEQYF.

In its sample, this clonotype was seen many times. This chain connects TRBV6-5 to TRBJ1-1, with unresolved D. Germline V gene data show CDR1 as MNHEY and CDR2 as SVGAGI. V was cut by 4 bases and J by 11 bases, with 14 bases left in between. The CDR3 is 12 amino acids. CDR3 DNA sequence: TGTGCCAGCAGTTCGAGGCCGGGCTCGGCTTTCTTT. Translated, it gives CASSSRPGSAFF.

Ten or more counts support this clonotype. This rearrangement joins TRBV2 to TRBJ1-5; D gene unclear. The V end was cut by 5 bases, the J end by 7 bases, with 12 bases between. Germline V gene data show CDR1 as SNHLY and CDR2 as FYNNEI. This CDR3 has 13 amino acids. This CDR3 reads CASSPGWGQPQHF. DNA for the CDR3: TGTGCCAGCAGTCCGGGTTGGGGACAGCCCCAGCATTTT.

The V call is TRBV10-1, the J call TRBJ1-5; no reliable D call. The CDR3 is made up of 13 amino acids. V was trimmed by 6 bases and J by 11 bases, leaving 17 bases between them. Germline V gene lookup returns CDR1 WNHNN and CDR2 SYGVQD (reference sequence). In nucleotides, the CDR3 is TGCGCCAGCAGCCTGAAGGGCCCTCCGGCCCAGCATTTT. This encodes CASSLKGPPAQHF.

This clonotype has just a few counts. J is TRBJ2-1 and V is TRBV6-1, with TRBD2 matching over 10 bases. The CDR3 spans 14 residues. Per the germline V gene, CDR1 is MNHNS and CDR2 is SASEGT. After removal of 7 bases from V and 6 bases from J, the junction contained 6 bases not matched to a gene. The CDR3 here is CASTGTSAFNEQFF. The DNA for the CDR3 is TGTGCCAGCACAGGGACTAGCGCCTTCAATGAGCAGTTCTTC.

About this clonotype itself: The conserved closing phenylalanine or tryptophan is absent in this CDR3, likely reflecting a read error. V gene TRBV20-1 combines with J gene TRBJ1-6; the D gene is possibly TRBD1 (5 bases). The V end lost 3 bases, the J end lost 2 bases, and 14 bases lay between the germline ends. The germline gives CDR1 DFQATT, CDR2 SNEGSKA (reference sequence). The CDR3 contains 16 residues. In nucleotides, the CDR3 is TGCAGTGCTAGGACCGGGACCCGGACCTATAATTCACCCCTCCACTCT. Translated: CSARTGTRTYNSPLHS.

For the CDR3, the DNA is TGTGCCAGCAGTCCAAGGGGTTGGGGTGGAAGGAACGAGCAGTACTTC. The encoded protein is CASSPRGWGGRNEQYF. The chain joins TRBV27 to TRBJ2-7; D might be TRBD1 (5 bases). The CDR3 has 16 amino acids. Germline assignment: CDR1 MNHEY and CDR2 SMNVEV (reference sequence). V dropped 5 bases and J dropped 5 bases, with 22 bases sitting between them.